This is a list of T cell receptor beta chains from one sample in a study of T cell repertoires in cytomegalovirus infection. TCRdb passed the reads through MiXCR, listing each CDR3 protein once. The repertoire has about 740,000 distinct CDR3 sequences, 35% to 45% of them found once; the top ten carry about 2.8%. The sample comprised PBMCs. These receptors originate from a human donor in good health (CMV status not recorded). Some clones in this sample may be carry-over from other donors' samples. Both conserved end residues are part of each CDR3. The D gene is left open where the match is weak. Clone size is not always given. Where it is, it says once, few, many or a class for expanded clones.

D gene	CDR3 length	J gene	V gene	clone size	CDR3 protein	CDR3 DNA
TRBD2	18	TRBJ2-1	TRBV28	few	CASRPWITSGGAIGEQFF	TGTGCCAGCAGGCCTTGGATTACTAGCGGGGGGGCCATTGGTGAGCAGTTCTTC
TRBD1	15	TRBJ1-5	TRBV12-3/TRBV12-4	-	CASSAQGASGNPQHF	TGTGCCAGCAGTGCGCAGGGGGCCTCGGGGAACCCCCAGCATTTT
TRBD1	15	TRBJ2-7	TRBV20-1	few	CSARAGAGGMYEQYF	TGCAGTGCTAGAGCGGGAGCAGGGGGCATGTACGAGCAGTACTTC
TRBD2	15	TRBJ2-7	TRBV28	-	CASSSLRREAYEQYF	TGTGCCAGCAGTTCCTTAAGGCGGGAGGCCTACGAGCAGTACTTC
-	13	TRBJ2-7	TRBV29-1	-	CSTSLVGAYEQYF	TGCAGCACGTCCCTGGTAGGGGCCTACGAGCAGTACTTC
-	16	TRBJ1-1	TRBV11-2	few	CASSLYIRQSNTEAFF	TGTGCCAGCAGCTTATATATAAGACAGTCGAACACTGAAGCTTTCTTT
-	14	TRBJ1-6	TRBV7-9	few	CASSLEQINSPLHF	TGTGCCAGCAGCTTAGAGCAGATCAATTCACCCCTCCACTTT
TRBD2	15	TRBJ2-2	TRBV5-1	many	CASSLASGSTGELFF	TGTGCCAGCAGCTTGGCTAGCGGGTCCACCGGGGAGCTGTTTTTT
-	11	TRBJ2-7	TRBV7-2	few	CASSLVSEQYF	TGTGCCAGCAGCTTAGTAAGCGAGCAGTACTTC
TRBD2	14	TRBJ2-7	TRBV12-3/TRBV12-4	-	CASSRNGRAYEQYF	TGTGCCAGCAGTCGTAACGGGAGGGCCTACGAGCAGTACTTC
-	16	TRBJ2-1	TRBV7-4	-	CASSDTGRDFYNEQFF	TGTGCCAGCAGCGATACCGGCCGGGACTTCTACAATGAGCAGTTCTTC
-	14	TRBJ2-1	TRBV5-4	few	CASSPGPAESEQFF	TGTGCCAGCAGCCCGGGACCGGCTGAGAGTGAGCAGTTCTTC
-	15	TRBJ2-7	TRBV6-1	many	CASKKLGLTAYEQYF	TGTGCCAGCAAGAAGCTGGGGCTCACAGCCTACGAGCAGTACTTC
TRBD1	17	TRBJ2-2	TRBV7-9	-	CASGPIRDRGYTGELFF	TGTGCCAGCGGTCCCATCCGGGACAGGGGTTACACCGGGGAGCTGTTTTTT
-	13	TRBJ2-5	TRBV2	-	CASRGRGVGTQYF	TGTGCCAGCAGGGGCAGGGGCGTAGGAACCCAGTACTTC
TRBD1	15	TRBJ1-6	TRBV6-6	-	CASSHTGEGNSPLHF	TGTGCCAGCAGTCACACAGGGGAGGGTAATTCACCCCTCCACTTT
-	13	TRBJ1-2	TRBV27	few	CASSPGAGYGYTF	TGTGCCAGCAGCCCAGGGGCAGGCTATGGCTACACCTTC
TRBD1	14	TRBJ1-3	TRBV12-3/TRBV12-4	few	CATPQGAAGNTIYF	TGTGCCACGCCACAGGGGGCTGCTGGAAACACCATATATTTT
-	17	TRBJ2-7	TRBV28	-	CASSLGGKTSTTYEQYF	TGTGCCAGCAGTTTGGGGGGAAAGACTTCCACCACCTACGAGCAGTACTTC
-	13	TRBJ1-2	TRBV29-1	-	CSVALQANYGYTF	TGCAGCGTTGCGTTGCAGGCTAACTATGGCTACACCTTC
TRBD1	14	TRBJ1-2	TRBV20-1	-	CSAREEGAGYGYTF	TGCAGTGCTAGAGAGGAGGGGGCGGGCTATGGCTACACCTTC
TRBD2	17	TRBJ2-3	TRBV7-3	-	CASSLTTSGGVRNTQYF	TGTGCCAGCAGCTTAACTACTAGCGGGGGGGTACGAAATACGCAGTATTTT
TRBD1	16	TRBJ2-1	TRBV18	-	CASSAYRGQGYNEQFF	TGTGCCAGCTCAGCCTATCGGGGACAGGGATACAATGAGCAGTTCTTC
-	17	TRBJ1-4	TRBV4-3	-	CASSQALKRVRNEKLFF	TGCGCCAGCAGCCAAGCTCTTAAACGGGTCAGAAATGAAAAACTGTTTTTT
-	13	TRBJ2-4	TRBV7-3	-	CASSLDGNDIQYF	TGTGCCAGCAGCTTAGACGGGAATGACATTCAGTACTTC
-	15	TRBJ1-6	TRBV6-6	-	CASSYAVRVGSPLHF	TGTGCCAGCAGTTACGCGGTGAGGGTCGGCTCACCCCTCCACTTT
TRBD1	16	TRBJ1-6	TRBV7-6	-	CASSEDRGLNNSPLHF	TGTGCCAGCAGCGAGGACAGGGGGCTCAATAATTCACCCCTCCACTTT
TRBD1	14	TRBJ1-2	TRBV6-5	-	CASSTSGQGDGYTF	TGTGCCAGCAGTACGTCCGGACAGGGCGATGGCTACACCTTC
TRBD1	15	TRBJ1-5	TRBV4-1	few	CASSLDRGNNQPQHF	TGCGCCAGCAGCCTCGACAGGGGGAACAATCAGCCCCAGCATTTT
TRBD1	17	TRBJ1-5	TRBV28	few	CASSFYLGQGERQPQHF	TGTGCCAGCAGTTTCTACCTGGGACAGGGGGAACGTCAGCCCCAGCATTTT
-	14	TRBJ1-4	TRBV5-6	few	CASSTTGADEKLFF	TGTGCCAGCAGCACGACAGGCGCAGATGAAAAACTGTTTTTT
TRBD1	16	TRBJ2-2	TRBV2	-	CASSDPGQGATGELFF	TGTGCCAGCAGTGATCCGGGACAGGGAGCCACCGGGGAGCTGTTTTTT
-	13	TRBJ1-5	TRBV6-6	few	CASRFDKNQPQHF	TGTGCCAGCAGATTCGACAAGAATCAGCCCCAGCATTTT
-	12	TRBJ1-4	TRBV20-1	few	CSATNINEKLFF	TGCAGTGCTACTAACATAAATGAAAAACTGTTTTTT
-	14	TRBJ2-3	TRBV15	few	CATSRGGASDTQYF	TGTGCCACCAGCAGAGGAGGCGCTTCAGATACGCAGTATTTT
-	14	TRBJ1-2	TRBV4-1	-	CASSQESLNYGYTF	TGCGCCAGCAGCCAAGAATCCCTGAACTATGGCTACACCTTC
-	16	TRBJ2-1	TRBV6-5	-	CASSHSGSSSDKEQFF	TGTGCCAGCAGTCACTCGGGCAGCAGCTCCGACAAGGAGCAGTTCTTC
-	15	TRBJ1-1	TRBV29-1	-	CSVEDYGLGTGEAFF	TGCAGCGTTGAAGACTACGGGTTAGGAACGGGTGAAGCTTTCTTT
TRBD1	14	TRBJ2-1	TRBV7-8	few	CASSLRGQGNEQFF	TGTGCCAGCAGCCTACGAGGACAGGGAAATGAGCAGTTCTTC
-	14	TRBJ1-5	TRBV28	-	CASSQDSLNQPQHF	TGTGCCAGCAGCCAAGACTCTCTCAATCAGCCCCAGCATTTT
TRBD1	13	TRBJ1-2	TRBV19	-	CATWTGPSDGYTF	TGTGCCACCTGGACAGGGCCCAGCGATGGCTACACCTTC
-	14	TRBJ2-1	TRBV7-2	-	CASRTGREGNEQFF	TGTGCCAGCAGAACTGGACGCGAGGGCAATGAGCAGTTCTTC
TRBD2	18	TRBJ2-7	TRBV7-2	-	CASSLRVAREAFSYEQYF	TGTGCCAGCAGCTTAAGAGTTGCCCGGGAGGCTTTCTCCTACGAGCAGTACTTC
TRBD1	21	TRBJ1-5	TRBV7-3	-	CASSSYCLTGGPYYSNQPQHF	TGTGCCAGCAGCTCTTATTGCTTAACAGGGGGCCCTTATTATAGCAATCAGCCCCAGCATTTT
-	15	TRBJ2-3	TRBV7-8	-	CAISPHRREPYTQYF	TGTGCCATCAGCCCCCATAGAAGGGAACCCTATACGCAGTATTTT
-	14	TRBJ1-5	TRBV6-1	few	CASSEATGLQPQHF	TGTGCCAGCAGTGAAGCTACAGGGCTACAGCCCCAGCATTTT
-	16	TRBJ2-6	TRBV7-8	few	CASSLELGNGANVLTF	TGTGCCAGCAGCTTAGAGTTGGGAAATGGGGCCAACGTCCTGACTTTC
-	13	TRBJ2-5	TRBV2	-	CASRKTRQETQYF	TGTGCCAGCAGGAAAACTCGACAAGAGACCCAGTACTTC
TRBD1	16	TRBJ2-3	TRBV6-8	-	CASRTNRGNVVHMQYF	TGTGCCAGCAGGACAAACAGGGGGAATGTGGTTCATATGCAGTATTTT
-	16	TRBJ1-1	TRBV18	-	CASSAVVRAVNTEAFF	TGTGCCAGCTCAGCGGTCGTGCGAGCCGTGAACACTGAAGCTTTCTTT
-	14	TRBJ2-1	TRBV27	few	CASSLYGAYNEQFF	TGTGCCAGCAGTTTATATGGGGCGTACAATGAGCAGTTCTTC
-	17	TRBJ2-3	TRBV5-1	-	CASSLETGSEGTDTQYF	TGCGCCAGCAGCTTGGAAACAGGGTCGGAGGGCACAGATACGCAGTATTTT
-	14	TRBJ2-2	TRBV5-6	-	CASSYIENPGELFF	TGTGCCAGCAGCTATATAGAGAACCCCGGGGAGCTGTTTTTT
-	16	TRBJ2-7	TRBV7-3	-	CASNPRGGWSSYEQSF	TGTGCCAGCAACCCAAGGGGCGGCTGGAGCTCCTACGAGCAGTCCTTC
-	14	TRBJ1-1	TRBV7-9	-	CASKIGGLNTEAFF	TGTGCCAGCAAGATAGGGGGATTGAACACTGAAGCTTTCTTT
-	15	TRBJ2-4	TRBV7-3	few	CASSLIPGNKNIQYF	TGTGCCAGCAGCTTAATTCCAGGGAACAAAAACATTCAGTACTTC
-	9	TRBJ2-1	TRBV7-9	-	CACSDEQFF	TGTGCCTGCTCGGATGAGCAGTTCTTC
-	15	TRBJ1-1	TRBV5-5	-	CASSLENRQNTEAFF	TGTGCCAGCAGCCTCGAGAACAGACAGAACACTGAAGCTTTCTTT
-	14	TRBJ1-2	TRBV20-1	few	CSARVSTGSQGYTF	TGCAGTGCTAGAGTCTCGACCGGGAGTCAAGGCTACACCTTC